These 20 T cell receptor beta chains originate from one sample sequenced in a study of shared T cell receptors in the human thymus. Clones were read by immunoSEQ multiplex PCR, and TCRdb kept only the in-frame ones, dropping some. The sample yields around 730,000 clones, 80% to 90% seen once. In addition, the sample was reused for a study of human thymus T cells.

Sequencing used thymocytes. The source of these receptors is a girl in the first two years of life with a congenital heart defect.

The table lists this clone with a count of one. The chain has TRBV7-6 and TRBJ1-1, with 9 bases identical to TRBD1. With 5 bases clipped from V and 3 bases from J, the junction kept 19 bases outside the gene matches. Germline V gene data show CDR1 as SGHVS and CDR2 as FNYEAQ. This CDR3 has 19 residues. The chain's CDR3 is CASSRNPPHRGLGDTEAFF. Here the CDR3 DNA reads TGTGCCAGCAGCAGAAATCCACCTCACAGGGGGCTTGGGGACACTGAAGCTTTCTTT.

The J gene is TRBJ2-7, the V gene TRBV6-5; no firm D call. CDR3 length: 11 residues. V was shortened by 2 bases and J by 5 bases, with 4 bases between the two germline ends. Germline loops: CDR1 MNHEY, CDR2 SVGAGI. CDR3 loop: CASSYTNEQYF. The DNA for the CDR3 is TGTGCCAGCAGTTACACTAACGAGCAGTACTTC.

The V gene is TRBV5-1, the J gene TRBJ1-6; D perhaps matches TRBD1 (5 bases). The CDR3 is 14 amino acids. Germline CDR1 reads SGHRS; CDR2 reads YFSETQ. V was cut by 5 bases and J by 9 bases, with 15 bases left in between. The CDR3, as DNA: TGCGCCAGCAGTCTGACCGCAGGGCGTTCACCCCTCCACTTT. Protein: CASSLTAGRSPLHF.

This clone was seen once. This chain joins TRBV28 and TRBJ2-7, with D perhaps matching TRBD2 (6 bases). The germline V gene has CDR1 MDHEN and CDR2 SYDVKM. This CDR3 contains 16 residues. V was shortened by 6 bases and J by 3 bases, with 21 bases between the two germline ends. The CDR3 region has the DNA TGTGCCAGCAGCAAACCTTTGGCGGGGCCCCTCTACGAGCAGTACTTC. It codes for CASSKPLAGPLYEQYF. The variable domain in full, completed from reference TRBV28 and TRBJ2-7, reads DVKVTQSSRYLVKRTGEKVFLECVQDMDHENMFWYRQDPGLGLRLIYFSYDVKMKEKGDIPEGYSVSREKKERFSLILESASTNQTSMYLCASSKPLAGPLYEQYFGPGTRLTVT.

V is TRBV7-8 and J is TRBJ2-1; D is possibly TRBD1 (6 bases). The CDR3 is 16 residues long. Germline V gene lookup returns CDR1 SGHVS and CDR2 FQNEAQ. The V end was cut by 5 bases, the J end by 1 base, with 15 bases between. The CDR3 nucleotides are TGTGCCAGCAGCGCCCTAGGGGGTTTGTCCTACAATGAGCAGTTCTTC. Protein: CASSALGGLSYNEQFF. The full variable domain, with the rest looked up from reference TRBV7-8 and TRBJ2-1, is GAGVSQSPRYKVAKRGQDVALRCDPISGHVSLFWYQQALGQGPEFLTYFQNEAQLDKSGLPSDRFFAERPEGSVSTLKIQRTQQEDSAVYLCASSALGGLSYNEQFFGPGTRLTVL.

The chain is built from TRBV9 and TRBJ2-2, with D possibly being TRBD1 (6 bases). Deletions cut 3 bases from V and 2 bases from J, with 11 bases between. The CDR3 runs to 15 residues. The germline V gene has CDR1 SGDLS and CDR2 YYNGEE. CDR3 nucleotides: TGTGCCAGCAGCGCATACAGGGCTAACACCGGGGAGCTGTTTTTT. Its translation: CASSAYRANTGELFF.

The chain carries TRBV21-1 and TRBJ2-5; TRBD2 is the table's D call, not checked against the DNA. TRBV21-1 corresponds to a pseudogene. This CDR3 is 17 amino acids long. The CDR3 spells CASSIKNPGQAGETQYF. The CDR3 DNA sequence: TGTGCCAGCAGCATAAAGAATCCGGGCCAGGCGGGGGAGACCCAGTACTTC.

This chain links TRBV27 with TRBJ1-2; 11 bases line up with TRBD1. The J segment lost 13 bases and the V segment lost 0 bases, leaving 10 bases of the junction unmatched. Germline V gives CDR1 MNHEY, CDR2 SMNVEV (reference sequence). This CDR3 region has 15 residues. In DNA form, the CDR3 reads TGTGCCAGCAGTTTATCAGCAGGAAGGGACAGGGGGAGCACCTTC. Translating gives CASSLSAGRDRGSTF.

The chain has TRBV30 and TRBJ2-7; no clear D gene. CDR3 length: 17 residues. V gave up 3 bases and J gave up 2 bases, with 23 bases separating them. From germline, CDR1 is GTSNPN and CDR2 SVGIG (reference sequence). The CDR3: CAWRLREPRNSPYEQYF. In DNA, the CDR3 is TGTGCCTGGAGACTCAGAGAACCGCGAAACAGCCCCTACGAGCAGTACTTC. The complete variable domain, with remaining parts taken from reference TRBV30 and TRBJ2-7, reads SQTIHQWPATLVQPVGSPLSLECTVEGTSNPNLYWYRQAAGRGLQLLFYSVGIGQISSEVPQNLSASRPQDRQFILSSKKLLLSDSGFYLCAWRLREPRNSPYEQYFGPGTRLTVT.

J is TRBJ1-2 and V is TRBV25-1; D perhaps matches TRBD1 (5 bases). The CDR3 length is 16 residues. V was clipped by 2 bases and J by 3 bases, with 16 bases between them. CDR1 and CDR2 from the germline V gene are MGHDK and SYGVNS. CDR3 nucleotide sequence: TGTGCCAGCAGTGAACGATACGGTGCAGGGCACTATGGCTACACCTTC. This encodes CASSERYGAGHYGYTF.

The chain recombines TRBV14 with TRBJ1-3; D not resolved. Germline assignment: CDR1 SGHDN and CDR2 FVKESK. The CDR3 sequence is 16 residues long. Trimming took 1 base from V and 0 from J, leaving 10 bases between them. The CDR3 protein is CASSQAGKFSGNTIYF. CDR3 nucleotide sequence: TGTGCCAGCAGCCAAGCGGGGAAATTCTCTGGAAACACCATATATTTT.

The chain combines TRBV19 with TRBJ1-5; TRBD1 is a possible D gene (5 bases). This CDR3 is 13 amino acids long. V lost 7 bases and J lost 6, with 13 bases in between. Germline V gives CDR1 LNHDA, CDR2 SQIVND (reference sequence). For the CDR3, the DNA is TGTGCCAGTATCGGGGGGAGCCTTCAGCCCCAGCATTTT. Amino acid sequence: CASIGGSLQPQHF.

The chain combines TRBV5-6 with TRBJ2-5, with D possibly being TRBD1 (5 bases). The CDR3 totals 15 residues. CDR1 SGHDT and CDR2 YYEEEE come from the germline V gene. V lost 3 bases, J lost 2 bases, and 14 bases lay in between. The CDR3: CASSYGLGLQETQYF. The CDR3 DNA sequence: TGTGCCAGCAGCTATGGGTTGGGGCTACAAGAGACCCAGTACTTC.

V gene TRBV5-1 combines with J gene TRBJ1-2; TRBD1 is a possible D gene (5 bases). This CDR3 is 18 amino acids long. The V gene's germline CDR1 is SGHRS and CDR2 YFSETQ. V lost 0 bases and J lost 1, with 19 bases in between. DNA for the CDR3: TGCGCCAGCAGCTTGGTATTTGGGGCCCTGTTGGTTAACTATGGCTACACCTTC. Its translation: CASSLVFGALLVNYGYTF.

The V call is TRBV30, the J call TRBJ1-1, with D perhaps matching TRBD1 (5 bases). The CDR3 is made up of 12 amino acids. The V end lost 1 base, the J end lost 3 bases, and 6 bases lay between the germline ends. Germline lookup yields CDR1 GTSNPN and CDR2 SVGIG (reference sequence). CDR3 loop: CAWSGGDTEAFF. The CDR3 DNA is TGTGCCTGGAGTGGGGGGGACACTGAAGCTTTCTTT.

The J gene is TRBJ1-2, the V gene TRBV6-1; tentative D call: TRBD1 (5 bases). V was clipped by 6 bases and J by 5 bases, with 13 bases between them. Germline V gene data show CDR1 as MNHNS and CDR2 as SASEGT. This CDR3 has 13 amino acids. The CDR3 coding sequence is TGTGCCAGCAGCCCTAGGGGATTATATGGCTACACCTTC. Its translation: CASSPRGLYGYTF.

The CDR3 nucleotides read TGTGCCAGCAGCTTATCTTTTGCTCCCCGGGGTCCAAAGGAGGTGAACACTGAAGCTTTCTTT. This codes for CASSLSFAPRGPKEVNTEAFF. The chain has TRBV7-8 and TRBJ1-1; D is ambiguous. The V end was cut by 2 bases, the J end by 0 bases, with 28 bases between. The CDR3 spans 21 residues. CDR1 and CDR2 (germline): SGHVS, FQNEAQ.

The V call is TRBV6-8, the J call TRBJ2-7, with D perhaps matching TRBD1 (9 bases). Per the germline V gene, CDR1 is MNHGY and CDR2 is SAAAGT. The CDR3 has 19 amino acids. V lost 0 bases and J 0 bases, leaving 21 bases between the germline ends. Written as DNA, the CDR3 is TGTGCCAGCAGTTACTCGATCGGGGGGGGGACAGGGAGCTCCTACGAGCAGTACTTC. It yields the protein CASSYSIGGGTGSSYEQYF.

J is TRBJ1-2 and V is TRBV7-9; 12 nucleotides line up with TRBD1. Trimming took 4 bases from V and 8 from J; bases not matched to a gene: 8. Germline V lookup: CDR1 SEHNR, CDR2 FQNEAQ (reference sequence). The CDR3 runs 15 residues. The CDR3 loop reads CASSSWGQGAGGYTF. In DNA, the CDR3 is TGTGCCAGCAGCTCATGGGGACAGGGGGCGGGCGGCTACACCTTC. The full variable domain, in which reference TRBV7-9 and TRBJ1-2 provide the parts outside the CDR3, is DTGVSQNPRHKITKRGQNVTFRCDPISEHNRLYWYRQTLGQGPEFLTYFQNEAQLEKSRLLSDRFSAERPKGSFSTLEIQRTEQGDSAMYLCASSSWGQGAGGYTFGSGTRLTVV.

The chain recombines TRBV5-8 with TRBJ1-1; TRBD1 agrees at 7 bases. Germline V gene sequence: CDR1 SGHTS, CDR2 YDEGEE. V trimming: 5 bases; J trimming: 2 bases; junction bases outside the gene matches: 12. CDR3 length equals 16 residues. CDR3 sequence reads: CASRDDRVERNTEAFF. The CDR3 coding sequence is TGTGCCAGCAGGGATGACAGGGTCGAGAGAAACACTGAAGCTTTCTTT.